The 28 T cell receptor beta chains below were found in one sample sequenced in a study of blood T cell repertoires in COVID-19. Generated by immunoSEQ multiplex PCR, the TCRdb table keeps only in-frame clones and is missing some. The sample has 250,000 to 400,000 clones; about nine tenths are singletons. Sequenced material: peripheral blood. The receptor set was obtained from a woman younger than 45 with COVID-19, enrolled during active disease.

The chain links TRBV7-9 to TRBJ2-3, with 7 positions matching TRBD2. This CDR3 region has 16 residues. CDR1 is SEHNR, CDR2 FQNEAQ, per germline (reference sequence). The junction had 5 bases not matched to a gene; V was cut back by 1 base and J by 1 base. As DNA, the CDR3 is TGTGCCAGCAGCTTAGGTGGGCTAGCGGGCACAGATACGCAGTATTTT. As protein: CASSLGGLAGTDTQYF.

V and J are TRBV27 and TRBJ2-6; D not resolved. The germline gives CDR1 MNHEY, CDR2 SMNVEV (reference sequence). The V gene lost 8 bases and the J gene lost 4 bases, with 18 bases spanning the gap. The CDR3 length is 16 residues. CDR3: CASGYLRSTGANVLTF. The CDR3 bases are TGTGCCAGCGGTTATTTGAGGTCCACCGGGGCCAACGTCCTGACTTTC.

The V gene is TRBV4-1, the J gene TRBJ1-1; perhaps TRBD1 as D (5 bases). The germline CDR1 and CDR2 sequences are MGHRA and YSYEKL. V lost 3 bases and J lost 4, with 12 bases in between. The CDR3 contains 14 residues. CDR3 residues: CASSHQGLGTEAFF. The DNA for the CDR3 is TGCGCCAGCAGCCACCAGGGTTTAGGCACTGAAGCTTTCTTT.

The V and J genes are TRBV5-1 and TRBJ2-7; 7 bases agree with TRBD1. V shed 4 bases, J shed 4 bases, and the junction held 8 bases outside the gene matches. The CDR3 is made up of 14 amino acids. CDR1 and CDR2 (germline): SGHRS, YFSETQ. In DNA, the CDR3 is TGCGCCAGCAGCACGACAGGGTCCGTTTACGAGCAGTACTTC. Protein sequence: CASSTTGSVYEQYF.

The chain recombines TRBV9 with TRBJ1-1; a possible D gene is TRBD1 (5 bases). The CDR3 loop spans 14 amino acids. In germline, CDR1 is SGDLS, CDR2 YYNGEE. V was pared by 0 bases and J by 2 bases, with 8 bases between. The chain's CDR3 is CASSVAGLNTEAFF. The CDR3 DNA reads as TGTGCCAGCAGCGTAGCAGGGCTTAACACTGAAGCTTTCTTT.

This clone was counted once. The chain recombines TRBV27 with TRBJ2-2, with D perhaps TRBD1 (6 bases). The CDR3 contains 14 residues. V lost 9 bases and J 4 bases, leaving 15 bases between the germline ends. The germline V gene has CDR1 MNHEY and CDR2 SMNVEV (reference sequence). For the CDR3, the DNA is TGTGCCAGTTCAGGACAGATCCTCACCGGGGAGCTGTTTTTT. It yields the protein CASSGQILTGELFF.

This clone was counted a single time. The gene calls are TRBV19 and TRBJ1-2; unclear D gene. The CDR3 has 13 amino acids. V lost 7 bases to trimming and J lost 5 bases, with 14 bases between them. Per the germline V gene, CDR1 is LNHDA and CDR2 is SQIVND (reference sequence). The CDR3 is CASTHSSTYGYTF. CDR3 nucleotides: TGTGCCAGTACCCACAGCTCAACGTATGGCTACACCTTC.

The chain has TRBV24-1 and TRBJ2-3, with 8 bases aligning to TRBD1. This CDR3 contains 17 residues. The V segment lost 2 bases and the J segment 3 bases; nucleotides outside the gene matches: 9. Germline assignment: CDR1 KGHDR and CDR2 SFDVKD. The CDR3 region is CATSDSDRGFPTDTQYF. The DNA for the CDR3 is TGTGCCACCAGTGATTCCGACAGGGGATTTCCGACAGATACGCAGTATTTT.

V is TRBV10-2 and J is TRBJ2-7, with D possibly TRBD2 on 6 matching bases. Trimming took 0 bases from V and 2 from J, leaving 11 bases between them. The CDR3 is 15 amino acids. Germline CDR1 and CDR2: WSHSY and SAAADI. The CDR3 DNA follows: TGCGCCAGCAGTGAGTCTGGGGGGTGGGCCTACGAGCAGTACTTC. Protein: CASSESGGWAYEQYF.

The V call is TRBV9, the J call TRBJ2-1; 8 bases line up with TRBD2. The CDR3 contains 14 residues. V gave up 0 bases and J gave up 5 bases; unmatched junction bases: 1. The germline V gene encodes CDR1 SGDLS and CDR2 YYNGEE. The CDR3 loop reads CASSVGSGDNEQFF. The DNA for the CDR3 is TGTGCCAGCAGCGTAGGTAGCGGGGACAATGAGCAGTTCTTC.

The V and J genes are TRBV6-1 and TRBJ2-7, with D possibly matching TRBD1 (6 bases). The CDR3 extends over 14 amino acids. Per the germline V gene, CDR1 is MNHNS and CDR2 is SASEGT. Trimming removed 2 bases at V and 1 base at J, with 9 bases between. CDR3 sequence reads: CASSEQGQSYEQYF. In nucleotides, the CDR3 is TGTGCCAGCAGTGAACAAGGACAGTCCTACGAGCAGTACTTC.

This rearrangement joins TRBV6-5 to TRBJ1-6; D gene uncertain. The CDR3 length is 13 residues. Per germline, CDR1 MNHEY and CDR2 SVGAGI. V was pared by 5 bases and J by 9 bases, with 11 bases between. The CDR3 nucleotides read TGTGCCAGCAGTCCCGCAAGAGGTTCACCCCTCCACTTT. It yields the protein CASSPARGSPLHF.

This clone was observed a single time. The gene calls are TRBV18 and TRBJ2-2; perhaps TRBD1 as D (5 bases). CDR1 and CDR2 (germline): KGHSH, LQKENI. There are 14 residues in the CDR3. V lost 3 bases and J 5 bases, leaving 10 bases between the germline ends. The CDR3 nucleotides read TGTGCCAGCTCACCGACAGTTGAGACCGGGGAGCTGTTTTTT. The encoded protein is CASSPTVETGELFF.

The chain recombines TRBV2 with TRBJ1-1; TRBD1 might be the D (6 bases). The V end was cut by 0 bases, the J end by 11 bases, with 19 bases between. The CDR3 has 15 amino acids. CDR1 and CDR2 (germline): SNHLY, FYNNEI. Here the CDR3 DNA reads TGTGCCAGCAGTGAAGCCGGGGGGGCACTCCGTCGGGCTTTCTTT. Its protein product is CASSEAGGALRRAFF.

The chain carries TRBV9 and TRBJ2-7; the match to TRBD1 covers 7 bases. This CDR3 spans 14 amino acids. Germline V lookup: CDR1 SGDLS, CDR2 YYNGEE. Trimming took 4 bases from V and 4 from J; bases not matched to a gene: 8. The CDR3 coding sequence is TGTGCCAGCAGCTCCCGGACAGGACGATACGAGCAGTACTTC. It is translated as CASSSRTGRYEQYF.

The genes are TRBV7-9 and TRBJ1-4; D gene uncertain. Germline V CDR1 and CDR2: SEHNR, FQNEAQ (reference sequence). The CDR3 consists of 15 residues. The V and J ends lost 4 bases and 6 bases respectively, with 15 bases between them. CDR3 residues: CASSSPTDGDEKLFF. CDR3 in DNA: TGTGCCAGCAGCTCGCCGACTGACGGGGATGAAAAACTGTTTTTT.

The chain recombines TRBV28 with TRBJ2-2, with TRBD2 as a possible D gene (6 bases). This CDR3 contains 15 residues. Deletions cut 3 bases from V and 3 bases from J, with 11 bases between. Per germline, CDR1 MDHEN and CDR2 SYDVKM. CDR3 DNA sequence: TGTGCCAGCAGTTTTAGGAGGGTCGACACCGGGGAGCTGTTTTTT. This codes for CASSFRRVDTGELFF. The entire variable domain, with the rest obtained from reference TRBV28 and TRBJ2-2, is as follows: DVKVTQSSRYLVKRTGEKVFLECVQDMDHENMFWYRQDPGLGLRLIYFSYDVKMKEKGDIPEGYSVSREKKERFSLILESASTNQTSMYLCASSFRRVDTGELFFGEGSRLTVL.

This chain uses TRBV6-5 with TRBJ1-5, with a weak D call TRBD1 (6 bases). Trimming shortened V by 6 bases and J by 2 bases, and 11 bases separated the two germline ends. CDR3 length: 14 residues. Germline CDR1 reads MNHEY; CDR2 reads SVGAGI. The CDR3 protein is CASSRSGGNQPQHF. The CDR3 nucleotides are TGTGCCAGCAGCCGATCAGGGGGCAATCAGCCCCAGCATTTT.

The chain uses TRBV6-5 and TRBJ2-4; 9 nucleotides agree with TRBD1. J was trimmed by 8 bases and V by 5 bases; bases with no gene match: 10. The CDR3 runs to 15 residues. The V gene's germline CDR1 is MNHEY and CDR2 SVGAGI. Written as DNA, the CDR3 is TGTGCCAGCAGTATGGACAGGGGATCGGGAGACATTCAGTACTTC. This translates into CASSMDRGSGDIQYF.

The CDR3 DNA follows: TGCGCCAGCAGTGTCGGGGGGGGACGTTTCGACTATGGCTACACCTTC. It translates to CASSVGGGRFDYGYTF. The V call is TRBV10-2, the J call TRBJ1-2; D is possibly TRBD1 (5 bases). Germline loops: CDR1 WSHSY, CDR2 SAAADI. The CDR3 has 16 amino acids. The V end was cut by 4 bases, the J end by 3 bases, with 18 bases between.

V gene TRBV28 combines with J gene TRBJ1-6, with D maybe TRBD1 (6 bases). Trimming pared 2 bases from V and 8 bases from J, leaving 7 bases between. The CDR3 contains 13 residues. Germline CDR1 reads MDHEN; CDR2 reads SYDVKM. CDR3 nucleotides: TGTGCCAGCAGTTTACGACAGGATTCACCCCTCCACTTT. It specifies CASSLRQDSPLHF.

The chain is built from TRBV6-1 and TRBJ2-5; 9 bases map to TRBD1. V trimming: 2 bases; J trimming: 5 bases; junction bases outside the gene matches: 12. The CDR3 has 17 amino acids. Per the germline V gene, CDR1 is MNHNS and CDR2 is SASEGT. Written as DNA, the CDR3 is TGTGCCAGCAGTGAAAGTTGGGGGACAGGGTTCGGGGAGACCCAGTACTTC. Translated: CASSESWGTGFGETQYF.

This chain connects TRBV11-2 to TRBJ2-1; D is uncertain. The CDR3 is 16 residues long. Germline CDR1 and CDR2: SGHAT and FQNNGV. V was shortened by 1 base and J by 2 bases, with 12 bases between the two germline ends. DNA of the CDR3: TGTGCCAGCAGCTTAGTTGACAACAACGCCTACAATGAGCAGTTCTTC. Residues: CASSLVDNNAYNEQFF.

This chain joins TRBV6-1 and TRBJ1-1; possibly TRBD1 for D (5 bases). Germline V lookup: CDR1 MNHNS, CDR2 SASEGT. This CDR3 spans 15 amino acids. V dropped 0 bases and J dropped 12 bases, with 20 bases sitting between them. The CDR3: CASSEALLQGHPTFF. CDR3 in DNA: TGTGCCAGCAGTGAAGCGCTACTCCAAGGACATCCGACTTTCTTT.

The chain recombines TRBV28 with TRBJ1-5, with D hard to call. CDR3 length: 18 residues. The germline gives CDR1 MDHEN, CDR2 SYDVKM. V lost 5 bases and J 0 bases, leaving 20 bases between the germline ends. CDR3 sequence: CASSSLEGAFFSNQPQHF. CDR3 nucleotide sequence: TGTGCCAGCAGTAGCTTGGAGGGTGCTTTTTTTAGCAATCAGCCCCAGCATTTT. Combining the CDR3 with reference TRBV28 and TRBJ1-5 gives the whole variable domain DVKVTQSSRYLVKRTGEKVFLECVQDMDHENMFWYRQDPGLGLRLIYFSYDVKMKEKGDIPEGYSVSREKKERFSLILESASTNQTSMYLCASSSLEGAFFSNQPQHFGDGTRLSIL.

There are a few counts of this clone. V gene TRBV10-2 combines with J gene TRBJ2-1; D is possibly TRBD1 (6 bases). The CDR3 spans 14 residues. Germline V gene lookup returns CDR1 WSHSY and CDR2 SAAADI. With 3 bases removed from V and 4 bases from J, the gap between germline ends came to 10 bases. Here the CDR3 reads CASSDRTDYNEQFF. DNA for the CDR3: TGCGCCAGCAGTGACCGGACAGATTACAATGAGCAGTTCTTC.

The chain couples TRBV9 to TRBJ2-2, with 11 positions matching TRBD2. The CDR3 sequence is 16 residues long. The V segment lost 3 bases and the J segment 6 bases; nucleotides outside the gene matches: 7. In germline, CDR1 is SGDLS, CDR2 YYNGEE. The CDR3 region has the DNA TGTGCCAGCAGCGCCTCTGGGACTAGCGGACCCGGGGAGCTGTTTTTT. It yields the protein CASSASGTSGPGELFF.

This clone came up once. V and J are TRBV19 and TRBJ1-1; possibly TRBD1 for D (6 bases). Germline V CDR1 and CDR2: LNHDA, SQIVND (reference sequence). V was trimmed by 7 bases and J by 0 bases, leaving 15 bases between them. The CDR3 loop spans 15 amino acids. The CDR3 sequence is CASNRGGTVNTEAFF. The CDR3 DNA follows: TGTGCCAGTAATAGGGGGGGAACCGTGAACACTGAAGCTTTCTTT. Full variable domain (missing parts from reference TRBV19 and TRBJ1-1): DGGITQSPKYLFRKEGQNVTLSCEQNLNHDAMYWYRQDPGQGLRLIYYSQIVNDFQKGDIAEGYSVSREKKESFPLTVTSAQKNPTAFYLCASNRGGTVNTEAFFGQGTRLTVV.